This T cell receptor (beta chain) was captured by sequencing in a study of metastatic and nonmetastatic thyroid tumors. The wider study: Malignant thyroid and benign thyroid patients provided blood and tumor or nodule tissue whose repertoires were compared.

Overall study results and limits: Benign nodules were reported to have significantly lower TCR beta diversity than malignant thyroid tumors, in blood and tumor.

This clone was observed at least ten times. The antigen is not known. All patients reached thyroid surgery having received no treatment beforehand. TCRdb re-clonotyped the PCR reads through MiXCR. The sample contains 30,000 or so clones, 25% of which appear only once. CDR1 and CDR2 (germline): DFQATT, SNEGSKA (reference sequence). The CDR3 covers 13 residues. J lost 3 bases, V lost 5 bases, and 3 bases had no gene match. The sample was blood. The chain has TRBV20-1 and TRBJ1-5; 8 bases align to TRBD1. This TCR was recovered from a female donor with papillary thyroid cancer or a benign thyroid nodule (not recorded which). Some clones in this sample may be carry-over from other donors' samples. CDR3 sequence: CSAAQGANQPQHF. CDR3 DNA: TGCAGTGCTGCTCAGGGGGCCAATCAGCCCCAGCATTTT.